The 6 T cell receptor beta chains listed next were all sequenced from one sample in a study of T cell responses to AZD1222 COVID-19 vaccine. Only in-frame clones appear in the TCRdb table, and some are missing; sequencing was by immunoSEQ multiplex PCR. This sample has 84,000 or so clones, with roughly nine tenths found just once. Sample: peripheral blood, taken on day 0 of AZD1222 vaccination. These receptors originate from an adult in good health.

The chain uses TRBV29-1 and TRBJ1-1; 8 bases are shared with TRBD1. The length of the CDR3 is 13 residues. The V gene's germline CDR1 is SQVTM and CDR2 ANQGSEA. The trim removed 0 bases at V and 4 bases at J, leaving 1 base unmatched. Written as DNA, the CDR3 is TGCAGCGTTGAAGACGACAGGGGCACTGAAGCTTTCTTT. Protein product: CSVEDDRGTEAFF.

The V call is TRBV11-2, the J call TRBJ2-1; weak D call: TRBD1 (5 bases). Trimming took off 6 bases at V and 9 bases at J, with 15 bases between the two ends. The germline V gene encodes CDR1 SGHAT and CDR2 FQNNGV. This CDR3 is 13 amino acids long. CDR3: CASRSQGSGEQFF. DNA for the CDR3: TGTGCCAGCAGATCTCAGGGATCGGGTGAGCAGTTCTTC.

CDR3 in amino acids: CASSTGDSYEQYF. The CDR3 coding sequence is TGCGCCAGCAGTACAGGGGACTCCTACGAGCAGTACTTC. The chain couples TRBV5-1 to TRBJ2-7; 7 bases line up with TRBD1. With 5 bases clipped from V and 0 bases from J, the junction kept 2 bases outside the gene matches. This CDR3 has 13 amino acids. In germline, CDR1 is SGHRS, CDR2 YFSETQ.

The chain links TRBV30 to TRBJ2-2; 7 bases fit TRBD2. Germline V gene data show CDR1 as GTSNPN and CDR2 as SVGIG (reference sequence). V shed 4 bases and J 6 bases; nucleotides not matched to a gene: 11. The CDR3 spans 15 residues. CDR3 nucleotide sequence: TGTGCCTGGAAACGCGGGCGGGGGAGCGCCGGGGAGCTGTTTTTT. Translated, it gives CAWKRGRGSAGELFF.

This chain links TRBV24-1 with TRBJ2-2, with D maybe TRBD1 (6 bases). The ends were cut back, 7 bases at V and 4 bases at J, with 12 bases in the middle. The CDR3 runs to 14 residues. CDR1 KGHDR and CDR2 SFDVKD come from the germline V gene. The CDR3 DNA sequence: TGTGCCACCAGAAGTTCAGGGGCCACCGGGGAGCTGTTTTTT. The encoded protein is CATRSSGATGELFF.

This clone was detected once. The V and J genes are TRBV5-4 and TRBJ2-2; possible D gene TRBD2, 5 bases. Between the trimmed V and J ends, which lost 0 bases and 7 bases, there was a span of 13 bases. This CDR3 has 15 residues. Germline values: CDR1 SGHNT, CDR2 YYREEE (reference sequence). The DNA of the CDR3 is TGTGCCAGCAGCTTGGCTGGAGGATCTTACGGGGAGCTGTTTTTT. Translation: CASSLAGGSYGELFF.